Listed below are T cell receptor beta chains from one sample, sequenced in a study of blood T cell repertoires in COVID-19. Libraries were prepared by immunoSEQ multiplex PCR; TCRdb keeps only in-frame clonotypes and omits some of them. The table includes about 80,000 clones, around 88% detected once. Sample: peripheral blood. The receptors were gathered from a woman of 80 years or more with acute or convalescent COVID-19. Both conserved end residues are part of each CDR3. The order of the fields is J gene, V gene, clone size, D gene, CDR3 DNA, CDR3 protein. The D gene is left open where the match is weak. Rows give clone size only sometimes, using once, few, many, or a class for an expanded clone.

j_call: TRBJ1-2
v_call: TRBV12-3/TRBV12-4
clone_size: NA
d_call: NA
cdr3_nt: TGTGCCAGCAGTTGGACAGTGAACTATGGCTACACCTTC
cdr3_aa: CASSWTVNYGYTF

j_call: TRBJ1-1
v_call: TRBV2
clone_size: NA
d_call: TRBD1
cdr3_nt: TGTGCCAGCAGTACAGGGGGCTACACTGAAGCTTTCTTT
cdr3_aa: CASSTGGYTEAFF

j_call: TRBJ2-3
v_call: TRBV4-2
clone_size: NA
d_call: NA
cdr3_nt: TGTGCCAGCAGCCAAGAGCGGAGAGATACGCAGTATTTT
cdr3_aa: CASSQERRDTQYF

j_call: TRBJ2-1
v_call: TRBV12-2
clone_size: NA
d_call: NA
cdr3_nt: TGTGCAAGTCGCCTAGCAGCCCGGGGTGAGCAGTTCTTC
cdr3_aa: CASRLAARGEQFF

j_call: TRBJ2-2
v_call: TRBV9
clone_size: few
d_call: NA
cdr3_nt: TGTGCCAGCAGCGTAGGGGGGGTGAACACCGGGGAGCTGTTTTTT
cdr3_aa: CASSVGGVNTGELFF

j_call: TRBJ2-7
v_call: TRBV5-4
clone_size: NA
d_call: TRBD1
cdr3_nt: TGTGCCAGCAGCTTGGCCCCAGGGGGCTACGAGCAGTACTTC
cdr3_aa: CASSLAPGGYEQYF

j_call: TRBJ2-7
v_call: TRBV5-8
clone_size: NA
d_call: NA
cdr3_nt: TGTGCCAGCAGCTTAATGGACACTTACGAGCAGTACTTC
cdr3_aa: CASSLMDTYEQYF

j_call: TRBJ1-2
v_call: TRBV6-5
clone_size: NA
d_call: TRBD1
cdr3_nt: TGTGCCAGCAGTACGGACAGGCAGAACATTTATGGCTACACCTTC
cdr3_aa: CASSTDRQNIYGYTF

j_call: TRBJ2-5
v_call: TRBV5-1
clone_size: NA
d_call: NA
cdr3_nt: TGCGCCAGCAGCTTCGAGACGGGACAAGAGACCCAGTACTTC
cdr3_aa: CASSFETGQETQYF

j_call: TRBJ1-5
v_call: TRBV12-5
clone_size: NA
d_call: NA
cdr3_nt: TGTGCTAGTGGTTTCCGGCAGGTTCCCGTCTTGTACAGCAATCAGCCCCAGCATTTT
cdr3_aa: CASGFRQVPVLYSNQPQHF

j_call: TRBJ1-1
v_call: TRBV2
clone_size: NA
d_call: TRBD1
cdr3_nt: TGTGCCAGCATCACAGGGGGCGTTGACACTGAAGCTTTCTTT
cdr3_aa: CASITGGVDTEAFF

j_call: TRBJ1-2
v_call: TRBV15
clone_size: NA
d_call: NA
cdr3_nt: TGTGCCACCAGCAGAGATGAGGGCCTCTATGGCTACACCTTC
cdr3_aa: CATSRDEGLYGYTF

j_call: TRBJ2-1
v_call: TRBV9
clone_size: NA
d_call: TRBD1
cdr3_nt: TGTGCCAGCAGCAAACGACAGGGGGCAGTGAATGAGCAGTTCTTC
cdr3_aa: CASSKRQGAVNEQFF